This T cell receptor (beta chain) appears in the sequencing data of a study of long-term antiretroviral therapy in people with HIV. Study outcomes and limitations: Narrower CDR3 length ranges marked HIV repertoires relative to controls.

In the case of this clone: Its antigen is not known.

Every donor contributed at least one pre-ART and at least two post-ART PBMC samples. Ahead of DNA extraction, samples held about 0.95-11 million cryopreserved PBMC each. Trimming removed 1 base at V and 5 bases at J, with 9 bases between. Germline CDR1 is SGHDT and CDR2 is YYEEEE. The CDR3 consists of 14 residues. An immunoSEQ assay, version v3.0, was performed at survey level. Assay used: immunoSEQ multiplex PCR; TCRdb lists only in-frame clones, some missing. The sample shows more than 20,000 clones, 82% of them seen only once. The sample here was unsorted PBMCs, taken 0.3 years after starting antiretroviral therapy. J is TRBJ2-2 and V is TRBV5-6; no clear D gene. The receptor's source is a middle-aged man with HIV. The CDR3 loop is CASSLRWGTGELFF. The DNA of the CDR3 is TGTGCCAGCAGCTTGCGTTGGGGAACCGGGGAGCTGTTTTTT.